Listed below are T cell receptor beta chains from one sample, sequenced in a study of radiation and T cells in renal cell carcinoma. Method: immunoSEQ multiplex PCR; TCRdb's copy keeps in-frame clones and lacks some. The sample has 150,000 or so clones; about 85% are singletons. The sample here was blood, taken from a patient whose treatment included radiotherapy and nephrectomy. The receptors were gathered from a woman between 45 and 65 years old with renal cell carcinoma. Each CDR3 is given without its conserved first and last residue. Clone size is stated in some rows and not others, as once, few, many or a class when expanded.

j_call	clone_size	v_call	cdr3_aa
TRBJ1-6	few	TRBV7-8	ASSPGGNSPLH
TRBJ2-7	NA	TRBV14	ASSHGARNEQY
TRBJ2-6	NA	TRBV4-1	ASSQTHSSGANVLT
TRBJ1-6	NA	TRBV14	ASSQDRGSYNSPLH
TRBJ1-1	NA	TRBV2	ASTSRMNTEAF
TRBJ1-5	NA	TRBV7-8	ASSLASGNQPQH
TRBJ2-4	NA	TRBV19	ASSMGTSGGRRREY
TRBJ1-2	NA	TRBV6-5	ASRTGQGGYGYT
TRBJ2-7	NA	TRBV29-1	SVVSGLTLGQY
TRBJ2-1	NA	TRBV21-1	ASSKKALAGGQNEQF
TRBJ2-5	NA	TRBV18	ASSPRWGGEETQY
TRBJ2-5	NA	TRBV6-6	ASSRDWGETQY
TRBJ2-7	few	TRBV6-5	ASSRDRVPYEQY
TRBJ2-3	NA	TRBV2	ASSEAGLAGGQRDTQY
TRBJ1-2	NA	TRBV11-2	ASSLDGWGYT
TRBJ1-1	NA	TRBV5-6	ASNLGQMRTEAF
TRBJ1-4	NA	TRBV2	ASSEGGAREKLF
TRBJ1-1	once	TRBV5-1	ASSLTGEKNTEAF
TRBJ1-4	NA	TRBV5-4	ASSPGQVNEKLF
TRBJ2-1	NA	TRBV6-1	ASSDSGGADNEQF
TRBJ1-1	NA	TRBV4-1	ASRERTVMNTEAF
TRBJ2-6	NA	TRBV6-1	ASSEASRPASGANVLT
TRBJ1-5	NA	TRBV6-1	ASSRDTSRNQPQH
TRBJ1-2	NA	TRBV6-4	ASVPSTGLYGYT
TRBJ1-1	NA	TRBV5-4	ASSPPQGVNTEAF